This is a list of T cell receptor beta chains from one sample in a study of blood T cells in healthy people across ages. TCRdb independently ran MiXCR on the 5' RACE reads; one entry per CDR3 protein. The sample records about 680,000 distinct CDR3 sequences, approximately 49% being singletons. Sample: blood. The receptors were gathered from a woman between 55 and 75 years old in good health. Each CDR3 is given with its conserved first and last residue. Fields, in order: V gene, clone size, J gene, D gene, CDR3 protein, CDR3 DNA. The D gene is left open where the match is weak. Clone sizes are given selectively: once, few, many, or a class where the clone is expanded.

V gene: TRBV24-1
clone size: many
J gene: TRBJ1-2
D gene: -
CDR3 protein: CATSDQRYGYTF
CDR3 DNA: TGTGCCACCAGTGACCAAAGATATGGCTACACCTTC

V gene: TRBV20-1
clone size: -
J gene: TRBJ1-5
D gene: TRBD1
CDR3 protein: CSADNGQGSQPQHF
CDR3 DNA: TGCAGTGCTGACAACGGACAGGGCAGTCAGCCCCAGCATTTT

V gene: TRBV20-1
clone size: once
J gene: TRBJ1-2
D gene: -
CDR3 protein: CSARDREGSNYGYTF
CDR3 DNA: TGCAGTGCTAGAGACCGGGAGGGGAGTAACTATGGTTACACCTTC

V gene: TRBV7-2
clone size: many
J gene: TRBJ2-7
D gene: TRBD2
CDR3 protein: CASSPRLAGGYEQYF
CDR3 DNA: TGTGCCAGCAGCCCTAGACTAGCGGGAGGGTACGAGCAGTACTTC

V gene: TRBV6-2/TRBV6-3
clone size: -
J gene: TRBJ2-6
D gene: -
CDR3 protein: CASSPFRTNNVLTF
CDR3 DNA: TGTGCCAGCAGCCCCTTCCGGACGAACAACGTCCTGACTTTC

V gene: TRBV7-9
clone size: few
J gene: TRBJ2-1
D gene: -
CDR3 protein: CASSPVAVSSYNEQFF
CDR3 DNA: TGTGCCAGCAGCCCCGTAGCGGTAAGCTCCTACAATGAGCAGTTCTTC

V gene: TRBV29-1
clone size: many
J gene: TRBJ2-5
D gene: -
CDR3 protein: CSVDWAAETQYF
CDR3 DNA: TGCAGCGTTGATTGGGCAGCCGAGACCCAGTACTTC

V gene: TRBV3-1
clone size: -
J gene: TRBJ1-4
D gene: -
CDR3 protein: CASGRGGGEKLFF
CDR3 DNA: TGTGCCAGCGGCCGAGGGGGGGGTGAAAAACTGTTTTTT

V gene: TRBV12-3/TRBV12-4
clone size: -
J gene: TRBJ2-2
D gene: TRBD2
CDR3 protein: CASNSGRAKSGELFF
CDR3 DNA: TGTGCCAGCAATAGCGGGAGGGCCAAAAGCGGGGAGCTGTTTTTT

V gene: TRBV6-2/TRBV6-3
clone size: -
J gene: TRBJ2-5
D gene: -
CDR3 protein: CASSAWAEETQYF
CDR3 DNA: TGTGCCAGCAGTGCCTGGGCAGAAGAGACCCAGTACTTC

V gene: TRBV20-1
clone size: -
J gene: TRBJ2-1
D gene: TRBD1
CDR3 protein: CSAREGRHGQDGNEQFF
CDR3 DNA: TGCAGTGCTAGAGAAGGCCGACACGGACAGGACGGCAATGAGCAGTTCTTC

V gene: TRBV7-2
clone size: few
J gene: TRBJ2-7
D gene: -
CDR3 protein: CASSLVWGAANEQYF
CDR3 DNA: TGTGCCAGCAGCTTAGTCTGGGGGGCCGCCAACGAGCAGTACTTC

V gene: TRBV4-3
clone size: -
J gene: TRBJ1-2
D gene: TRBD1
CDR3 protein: CASSQAGGFGGYTF
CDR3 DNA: TGCGCCAGCAGCCAAGCAGGGGGCTTTGGGGGCTACACCTTC

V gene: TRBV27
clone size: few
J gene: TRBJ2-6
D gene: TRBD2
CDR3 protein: CASSPTTSVSGANVLTF
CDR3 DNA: TGTGCCAGCAGCCCTACGACTAGCGTGTCTGGGGCCAACGTCCTGACTTTC

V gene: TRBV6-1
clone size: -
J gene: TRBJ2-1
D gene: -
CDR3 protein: CASSPDGNNEQFF
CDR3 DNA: TGTGCCAGCAGCCCCGACGGCAACAATGAGCAGTTCTTC

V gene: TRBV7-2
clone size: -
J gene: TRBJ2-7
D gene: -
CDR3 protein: CASTLQGSSYEQYF
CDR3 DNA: TGTGCCAGCACCCTACAGGGATCGTCCTACGAGCAGTACTTC

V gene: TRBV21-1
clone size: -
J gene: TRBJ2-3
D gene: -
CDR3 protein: CASTTRGLAGEFSTDTQYF
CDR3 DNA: TGTGCCAGCACGACAAGGGGGCTAGCGGGAGAGTTTAGCACAGATACGCAGTATTTT

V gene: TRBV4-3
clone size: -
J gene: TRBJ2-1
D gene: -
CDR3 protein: CASSQDQGRSNEQFF
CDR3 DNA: TGCGCCAGCAGCCAAGATCAGGGACGGAGCAATGAGCAGTTCTTC

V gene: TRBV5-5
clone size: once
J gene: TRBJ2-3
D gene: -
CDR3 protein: CASSSPSLNTQYF
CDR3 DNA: TGTGCCAGCAGCTCTCCTTCACTTAATACGCAGTATTTT

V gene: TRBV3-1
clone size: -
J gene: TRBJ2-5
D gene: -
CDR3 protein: CASSQGGATQYF
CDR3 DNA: TGTGCCAGCAGCCAAGGCGGGGCGACCCAGTACTTC

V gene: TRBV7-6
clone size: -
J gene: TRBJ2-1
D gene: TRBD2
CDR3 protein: CASSCSGRGGGEQFF
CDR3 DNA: TGTGCCAGCAGCTGTAGCGGGCGTGGCGGCGGTGAGCAGTTCTTC

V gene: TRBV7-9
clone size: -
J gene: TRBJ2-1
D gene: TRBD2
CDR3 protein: CASSPRGGLAPNNEQFF
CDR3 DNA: TGTGCCAGCAGCCCAAGAGGGGGACTAGCACCGAACAATGAGCAGTTCTTC

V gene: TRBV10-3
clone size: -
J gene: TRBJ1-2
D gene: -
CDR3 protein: CAATGTPTNYGYTF
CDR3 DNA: TGTGCCGCCACCGGGACACCGACCAACTATGGCTACACCTTC